Listed here are 25 T cell receptor beta chains from one sample, sequenced in a study of T-cell reconstitution after alpha-beta-depleted transplantation in children. Preparing the TCRbeta library involved the use of unique molecular identifiers. TCRdb analysed the PCR reads with MiXCR anew, one entry per CDR3 protein. The table lists about 180,000 distinct CDR3 sequences, roughly 10% of them singletons. Material: PBMCs, obtained before TCRalphabeta/CD19-depleted stem cell transplant. The source is a boy aged 2-15 years with acute myeloid leukemia, due to receive a stem cell transplant.

This clonotype was picked up many times. This chain links TRBV20-1 with TRBJ2-3; 9 bases are a match to TRBD2. CDR1 and CDR2 (germline): DFQATT, SNEGSKA (reference sequence). Losses at the gene ends were 0 bases for V and 3 bases for J; bases not matched to a gene: 7. This CDR3 is 16 amino acids long. This CDR3 is CSARDSQRGATDTQYF. The CDR3 DNA is TGCAGTGCTAGAGATTCCCAGCGGGGGGCGACAGATACGCAGTATTTT.

This clonotype came up many times. The chain has TRBV7-7 and TRBJ1-2; no reliable D call. V was trimmed by 2 bases and J by 2 bases, leaving 15 bases between them. CDR1 and CDR2 (germline): SSHAT, FNYEAQ (reference sequence). This CDR3 spans 16 amino acids. CDR3 sequence reads: CASSLRGQAINYGYTF. CDR3 in DNA: TGTGCCAGCAGCTTAAGAGGGCAAGCTATCAACTATGGCTACACCTTC.

In its sample, this clonotype was seen many times. The V call is TRBV5-1, the J call TRBJ2-6, with D possibly being TRBD2 (6 bases). Trimming took off 3 bases at V and 0 bases at J, with 7 bases between the two ends. In germline, CDR1 is SGHRS, CDR2 YFSETQ. CDR3 length: 15 amino acids. CDR3: CASSSGDSGANVLTF. The DNA for the CDR3 is TGCGCCAGCAGCTCGGGAGACTCTGGGGCCAACGTCCTGACTTTC.

This clonotype has a count of ten or more. The chain combines TRBV28 with TRBJ2-6, with D unclear. Trimming shortened V by 1 base and J by 0 bases, and 16 bases separated the two germline ends. The CDR3 is made up of 19 amino acids. From germline, CDR1 is MDHEN and CDR2 SYDVKM. CDR3 amino acids: CASSLSGPVKDSGANVLTF. The DNA for the CDR3 is TGTGCCAGCAGTTTATCCGGCCCGGTGAAGGACTCTGGGGCCAACGTCCTGACTTTC.

In this sample, this clonotype turned up many times. The chain couples TRBV10-2 to TRBJ2-7, with 12 positions matching TRBD2. The ends lost 2 bases at V and 5 bases at J; junction bases unmatched: 13. Per germline, CDR1 WSHSY and CDR2 SAAADI. This CDR3 spans 18 amino acids. The CDR3 DNA is TGCGCCAGCAGTGAGAACCCCCAACGACTAGCGGGAGACCACGAGCAGTACTTC. Amino acids: CASSENPQRLAGDHEQYF.

This clonotype was observed many times. This chain uses TRBV18 with TRBJ2-5; 10 nucleotides match TRBD1. This CDR3 spans 17 amino acids. The germline V gene has CDR1 KGHSH and CDR2 LQKENI. The J segment lost 1 base and the V segment lost 2 bases, leaving 7 bases of the junction unmatched. CDR3 amino acids: CASSPTGQGIFQETQYF. CDR3 DNA: TGTGCCAGCTCACCAACGGGACAGGGGATTTTCCAAGAGACCCAGTACTTC.

This clonotype was seen repeatedly, ten times or more. The genes are TRBV24-1 and TRBJ2-2; D uncertain. Germline CDR1 KGHDR, CDR2 SFDVKD. The V gene lost 10 bases and the J gene lost 6 bases, with 11 bases spanning the gap. The CDR3 contains 12 residues. For the CDR3, the DNA is TGTGCCACAGCTGGCAGATCCGGGGAGCTGTTTTTT. This sequence encodes CATAGRSGELFF.

This clonotype was recorded many times. This sequence joins TRBV4-1 and TRBJ2-7; 8 nucleotides match TRBD2. V trimming: 1 base; J trimming: 5 bases; junction bases outside the gene matches: 10. The CDR3 runs to 16 residues. Germline CDR1 is MGHRA and CDR2 is YSYEKL. In DNA form, the CDR3 reads TGCGCCAGCAGCCAAGTATCCGGGAGGGCGATTAACGAGCAGTACTTC. Residues: CASSQVSGRAINEQYF.

The chain uses TRBV20-1 and TRBJ2-3, with a weak D call TRBD1 (5 bases). The CDR3 covers 14 residues. The V gene lost 0 bases and the J gene lost 1 base, with 8 bases spanning the gap. Germline CDR1 DFQATT, CDR2 SNEGSKA (reference sequence). CDR3 protein: CSARDPTGTDTQYF. In DNA, the CDR3 is TGCAGTGCTAGAGACCCGACAGGCACAGATACGCAGTATTTT.

This clonotype was detected many times. The chain carries TRBV20-1 and TRBJ1-1; weak D call: TRBD1 (6 bases). The CDR3 has 14 residues. Germline V gene sequence: CDR1 DFQATT, CDR2 SNEGSKA (reference sequence). V dropped 2 bases and J dropped 5 bases, with 15 bases sitting between them. The CDR3 region is CSARKSGGRTEAFF. CDR3 DNA: TGCAGTGCTAGAAAGAGTGGGGGGCGGACTGAAGCTTTCTTT.

V usage is TRBV5-6 and J usage is TRBJ1-2, with TRBD1 matching over 7 bases. Looked up from germline, CDR1 is SGHDT and CDR2 is YYEEEE. The CDR3 is 15 residues long. Trimming removed 9 bases from V and 7 bases from J; junction bases left unmatched: 18. CDR3 bases: TGTGCCATGGGCTCGGGGGAGACAGGGCTAAGTGGCTACACCTTC. Translated: CAMGSGETGLSGYTF. The complete variable domain, with remaining parts taken from reference TRBV5-6 and TRBJ1-2, reads DAGVTQSPTHLIKTRGQQVTLRCSPKSGHDTVSWYQQALGQGPQFIFQYYEEEERQRGNFPDRFSGHQFPNYSSELNVNALLLGDSALYLCAMGSGETGLSGYTFGSGTRLTVV.

This clonotype was seen ten or more times. The chain links TRBV29-1 to TRBJ2-5; D not resolved. Germline values: CDR1 SQVTM, CDR2 ANQGSEA. V was cut by 7 bases and J by 7 bases, with 13 bases left in between. This CDR3 contains 11 residues. The CDR3, as DNA: TGCAGCGGTATGGACGTGGGGACCCAGTACTTC. Translation: CSGMDVGTQYF.

The sample holds many counts of this clonotype. DNA for the CDR3: TGTGCCAGCAGCCGGGGACTCTCCTACAATGAGCAGTTCTTC. Residues: CASSRGLSYNEQFF. The chain couples TRBV7-9 to TRBJ2-1; D perhaps matches TRBD2 (6 bases). The CDR3 runs 14 residues. Germline V gene lookup returns CDR1 SEHNR and CDR2 FQNEAQ (reference sequence). Trimming cost V 5 bases and J 0 bases, with 8 bases left between them.

This clonotype has just one count. The rearrangement links TRBV7-2 to TRBJ1-1; no reliable D call. Germline CDR1 and CDR2: SGHTA and FQGNSA. This CDR3 comprises 14 residues. Trimming removed 3 bases at V and 12 bases at J, with 20 bases between. The CDR3 loop is CASSLGVQRKETFF. The CDR3 DNA sequence: TGTGCCAGCAGCTTGGGAGTGCAAAGAAAGGAAACTTTCTTT.

On this clonotype itself: An end of the junction does not agree with germline; a read error may underlie this. The chain couples TRBV20-1 to TRBJ2-3; tentatively, D is TRBD1 or TRBD2 (5 bases each). This CDR3 comprises 13 residues. Germline-derived CDR1 and CDR2 are DFQATT and SNEGSKA (reference sequence). CDR3 sequence: CSARKRRGDTHYF. The CDR3 DNA is TGCAGTGCTCGAAAGAGGCGAGGGGATACGCACTATTTC.

Ten or more counts support this clonotype. The rearrangement uses TRBV15 and TRBJ2-1, with 8 bases lining up with TRBD1. V trimming: 5 bases; J trimming: 1 base; junction bases outside the gene matches: 4. The CDR3 is 15 amino acids. Germline lookup yields CDR1 LNHNV and CDR2 YYDKDF (reference sequence). CDR3 sequence reads: CATSSGTGSYNEQFF. CDR3 DNA: TGTGCCACCAGCTCCGGGACAGGTTCCTACAATGAGCAGTTCTTC.

This clonotype was detected many times. The chain combines TRBV7-9 with TRBJ2-4, with D maybe TRBD1 (6 bases). CDR1 and CDR2 from the germline V gene are SEHNR and FQNEAQ (reference sequence). With 4 bases removed from V and 2 bases from J, the gap between germline ends came to 12 bases. This CDR3 spans 15 amino acids. The CDR3 nucleotides are TGTGCCAGCAGCTCCACCGGACAGTCCAAAAACATTCAGTACTTC. Amino acid sequence: CASSSTGQSKNIQYF.

The table lists this clonotype with many counts. J is TRBJ2-1 and V is TRBV7-2, with D tentatively TRBD2 (6 bases). The CDR3 sequence is 15 residues long. Germline V gene lookup returns CDR1 SGHTA and CDR2 FQGNSA. The V end was cut by 4 bases, the J end by 0 bases, with 10 bases between. The CDR3 sequence: CASSWAGSSYNEQFF. The CDR3 nucleotides are TGTGCCAGCAGCTGGGCGGGGAGCTCCTACAATGAGCAGTTCTTC.

This clonotype was recorded many times. The chain combines TRBV6-1 with TRBJ2-7; 8 bases fit TRBD2. J was trimmed by 0 bases and V by 5 bases; bases with no gene match: 6. The CDR3 sequence is 15 residues long. Germline CDR1 is MNHNS and CDR2 is SASEGT. The CDR3 DNA reads TGTGCCAGCAGTCCGTTAGCGGGGAGCTCCTACGAGCAGTACGTC. It yields the protein CASSPLAGSSYEQYV.

This clonotype was seen repeatedly, ten times or more. The J gene is TRBJ2-1, the V gene TRBV12-3 or TRBV12-4; no clear D gene. V lost 5 bases to trimming and J lost 3 bases, with 8 bases between them. The CDR3 is 13 amino acids. Written as DNA, the CDR3 is TGTGCCAGCAGTCCCCTGGACTACAATGAGCAGTTCTTC. Its protein is CASSPLDYNEQFF.

This clonotype appeared many times. This sequence joins TRBV20-1 and TRBJ1-2, with D perhaps TRBD1 (5 bases). Germline CDR1 DFQATT, CDR2 SNEGSKA (reference sequence). V shed 6 bases and J shed 5 bases, with 19 bases lying between them. The CDR3 covers 14 residues. The CDR3 reads CSATTTDSGYGYTF. CDR3 DNA sequence: TGCAGTGCAACTACCACCGACAGTGGGTATGGCTACACCTTC.

By frequency in the sample, this clonotype is medium-sized. This rearrangement joins TRBV9 to TRBJ2-1; D tentatively fits TRBD1 or TRBD2 (5 bases each). The germline CDR1 and CDR2 sequences are SGDLS and YYNGEE. V dropped 5 bases and J dropped 2 bases, with 14 bases sitting between them. The CDR3 extends over 15 amino acids. The CDR3 coding sequence is TGTGCCAGCAGTCATAGGGACGCCCCCTACAATGAGCAGTTCTTC. This gives the protein CASSHRDAPYNEQFF.

This clonotype was recorded many times. V is TRBV29-1 and J is TRBJ1-2; possibly TRBD1 for D (6 bases). V lost 7 bases and J 8 bases, leaving 20 bases between the germline ends. From germline, CDR1 is SQVTM and CDR2 ANQGSEA. The CDR3 contains 13 residues. This CDR3 is CSARRAGAEGYTF. In nucleotides, the CDR3 is TGCAGCGCCAGAAGGGCGGGGGCGGAGGGCTACACCTTC.

This clonotype was seen ten or more times. The rearrangement uses TRBV14 and TRBJ2-1; TRBD2 agrees at 8 bases. Germline V gene sequence: CDR1 SGHDN, CDR2 FVKESK. The CDR3 length is 15 residues. Trimming cost V 1 base and J 4 bases; bases outside gene matches: 3. The CDR3 bases are TGTGCCAGCAGCCAAGTTGAGCGGGAGTACAATGAGCAGTTCTTC. Translating it yields CASSQVEREYNEQFF.

By its share, this clonotype is medium-sized (0.01 to 0.1%). The genes are TRBV24-1 and TRBJ2-3; 11 bases align to TRBD2. The CDR3 spans 19 residues. J lost 3 bases, V lost 3 bases, and 13 bases had no gene match. CDR1 is KGHDR, CDR2 SFDVKD, per germline. CDR3 residues: CATSDTSGRRSSGTDTQYF. In DNA form, the CDR3 reads TGTGCCACCAGTGATACTAGCGGGAGAAGAAGTTCGGGTACAGATACGCAGTATTTT.